This entry lists 17 T cell receptor beta chains sequenced from one sample in a study of T-cell memory formation after mild COVID-19. Each CDR3 protein gets one entry after TCRdb re-called the 5' RACE reads with MiXCR. Seen here are more than 100,000 distinct CDR3 sequences, approximately 17% observed once, and the top ten hold 5.2%. Sequences were obtained from PBMCs or a T cell subset sorted from them (not recorded which). Every receptor here comes from a man between 18 and 35 years old who had mild COVID-19 (a few samples of this study predate the infection). Cell type and time point are not known.

This clonotype has more than one count but fewer than ten. This chain uses TRBV7-3 with TRBJ1-2; possible D gene TRBD1, 5 bases. Germline loops: CDR1 SGHTA, CDR2 FQGTGA. Between the trimmed V and J ends, which lost 2 bases and 5 bases, there was a span of 9 bases. There are 13 residues in the CDR3. CDR3 in DNA: TGTGCCAGCAGCTTAGAGGGGCGATATGGCTACACCTTC. Translated, it gives CASSLEGRYGYTF.

This clonotype was observed a handful of times. This chain connects TRBV4-1 to TRBJ1-2; TRBD1 matches at 8 bases. CDR1 and CDR2 (germline): MGHRA, YSYEKL. Trimming took 1 base from V and 8 from J; bases not matched to a gene: 9. This CDR3 spans 15 amino acids. In nucleotides, the CDR3 is TGCGCCAGCAGCCAAGCCCCGACAGGGGAAGGCGGCTACACCTTC. Protein sequence: CASSQAPTGEGGYTF.

The chain couples TRBV27 to TRBJ2-7; the match to TRBD2 covers 7 bases. Germline lookup yields CDR1 MNHEY and CDR2 SMNVEV (reference sequence). The CDR3 extends over 13 amino acids. V gave up 4 bases and J gave up 6 bases; unmatched junction bases: 6. CDR3 sequence: CASSSSGEFEQYF. The CDR3 DNA sequence: TGTGCCAGCAGTTCCAGCGGGGAATTCGAGCAGTACTTC.

The chain joins TRBV7-3 to TRBJ2-2, with TRBD1 matching 10 bases. Germline assignment: CDR1 SGHTA and CDR2 FQGTGA. The J segment lost 5 bases and the V segment lost 6 bases, leaving 9 bases of the junction unmatched. This CDR3 comprises 16 residues. The CDR3 is CASSQPKGQGTGELFF. In DNA form, the CDR3 reads TGTGCCAGCAGTCAACCTAAGGGACAGGGGACCGGGGAGCTGTTTTTT.

About this clonotype: The junction differs from germline at one of its ends, possibly a read error. The chain links TRBV3-1 to TRBJ1-2, with D hard to call. Germline lookup yields CDR1 LGHDT and CDR2 YNNKEL (reference sequence). The CDR3 loop spans 15 amino acids. This CDR3 is CASSQSGVPNHGYTF. CDR3 sequence (DNA): TGTGCCAGCAGCCAAAGCGGAGTTCCTAACCATGGCTACACCTTC.

The gene calls are TRBV6-6 and TRBJ1-5; D is unclear. In germline, CDR1 is MNHNY, CDR2 SVGAGI (reference sequence). The CDR3 runs to 16 residues. V lost 3 bases and J lost 2, with 14 bases in between. CDR3 in DNA: TGTGCCAGCAGTTATTCTACGGGAAGCGGCAATCAGCCCCAGCATTTT. Translated, it gives CASSYSTGSGNQPQHF.

This clonotype showed up just a few times. This rearrangement joins TRBV4-1 to TRBJ1-4, with 7 bases aligning to TRBD1. V was clipped by 3 bases and J by 4 bases; unmatched bases: 11. The germline V gene has CDR1 MGHRA and CDR2 YSYEKL. This CDR3 is 17 amino acids long. The DNA for the CDR3 is TGCGCCAGCAGCCAGAGCCCGACAGGGCTCCTTAATGAAAAACTGTTTTTT. Translated, it gives CASSQSPTGLLNEKLFF.

This clonotype was counted many times. The genes are TRBV5-1 and TRBJ2-5; D possibly corresponds to TRBD1 (6 bases). Germline-derived CDR1 and CDR2 are SGHRS and YFSETQ. The CDR3 extends over 14 amino acids. The V and J ends lost 4 bases and 2 bases respectively, with 12 bases between them. This CDR3 reads CASSARDNQETQYF. As DNA, the CDR3 is TGCGCCAGCAGCGCACGGGACAATCAAGAGACCCAGTACTTC.

Points on this clonotype: An end of the junction differs from the germline gene, which may be a read error. V gene TRBV24-1 combines with J gene TRBJ2-1; D is unresolved. The CDR3 is made up of 15 amino acids. From germline, CDR1 is KGHDR and CDR2 SFDVKD. In DNA form, the CDR3 reads TGTGCCACCAGTGCTTATACCTCCTCCTTCAATGAGCAGTTCTTC. It translates to CATSAYTSSFNEQFF.

This chain joins TRBV7-9 and TRBJ2-5; D perhaps matches TRBD1 (5 bases). The CDR3 consists of 16 residues. The germline V and J ends were trimmed by 4 bases and 1 base, with 16 bases remaining between them. CDR1 is SEHNR, CDR2 FQNEAQ, per germline (reference sequence). CDR3 in amino acids: CASSSILRGGQETQYF. CDR3 DNA: TGTGCCAGCAGCTCCATACTTAGGGGCGGCCAAGAGACCCAGTACTTC.

The chain links TRBV6-6 to TRBJ2-7, with D hard to call. The ends were cut back, 6 bases at V and 4 bases at J, with 16 bases in the middle. Germline V CDR1 and CDR2: MNHNY, SVGAGI (reference sequence). The CDR3 covers 14 residues. The CDR3: CASRPDSRPYEQYV. Here the CDR3 DNA reads TGTGCCAGCAGACCCGACTCACGGCCGTACGAGCAGTACGTC.

The CDR3 here is CASSQGWTYEQYF. In DNA, the CDR3 is TGTGCCAGCAGCCAAGGTTGGACCTACGAGCAGTACTTC. The chain combines TRBV3-1 with TRBJ2-7; D gene unclear. Trimming took off 1 base at V and 2 bases at J, with 6 bases between the two ends. Germline V gene data show CDR1 as LGHDT and CDR2 as YNNKEL (reference sequence). The CDR3 is made up of 13 amino acids.

This clonotype was counted ten times or more. The J gene is TRBJ2-2, the V gene TRBV5-1; D is perhaps TRBD1 (5 bases). Per the germline V gene, CDR1 is SGHRS and CDR2 is YFSETQ. Trimming left V 4 bases short and J 5 bases short, with 9 bases between. This CDR3 is built from 13 residues. CDR3 sequence (DNA): TGCGCCAGCAGCCAAGGGGTGACCGGGGAGCTGTTTTTT. Translating it yields CASSQGVTGELFF. The complete variable domain, with remaining parts taken from reference TRBV5-1 and TRBJ2-2, reads KAGVTQTPRYLIKTRGQQVTLSCSPISGHRSVSWYQQTPGQGLQFLFEYFSETQRNKGNFPGRFSGRQFSNSRSEMNVSTLELGDSALYLCASSQGVTGELFFGEGSRLTVL.

There are a few counts of this clonotype. The J gene is TRBJ1-6, the V gene TRBV5-5; perhaps TRBD1 as D (6 bases). Trimming removed 2 bases at V and 8 bases at J, with 8 bases between. The CDR3 spans 13 residues. Germline assignment: CDR1 SGHKS and CDR2 YYEKEE (reference sequence). In nucleotides, the CDR3 is TGTGCCAGCAGCTTAGGACAGTATTCACCCCTCCACTTT. Its protein is CASSLGQYSPLHF. The entire variable domain, with the rest obtained from reference TRBV5-5 and TRBJ1-6, is as follows: DAGVTQSPTHLIKTRGQQVTLRCSPISGHKSVSWYQQVLGQGPQFIFQYYEKEERGRGNFPDRFSARQFPNYSSELNVNALLLGDSALYLCASSLGQYSPLHFGNGTRLTVT.

V usage is TRBV7-2 and J usage is TRBJ2-4; D is undetermined. V lost 4 bases to trimming and J lost 0 bases, with 16 bases between them. The CDR3 runs to 17 residues. Per germline, CDR1 SGHTA and CDR2 FQGNSA. CDR3 amino acids: CASSSPVDMIAKNIQYF. CDR3 nucleotide sequence: TGTGCCAGCAGCTCCCCGGTGGATATGATAGCCAAAAACATTCAGTACTTC.

The CDR3 here is CASSQVGWDGYTF. CDR3 bases: TGCGCCAGCAGCCAAGTCGGGTGGGATGGCTACACCTTC. The chain has TRBV4-3 and TRBJ1-2; no reliable D call. Trimming stripped 1 base from V and 6 bases from J, with 9 bases between. Germline loops: CDR1 LGHNA, CDR2 YSLEER. This CDR3 comprises 13 residues.

The chain recombines TRBV2 with TRBJ1-1; perhaps TRBD1 as D (6 bases). V gave up 6 bases and J gave up 3 bases, with 14 bases separating them. The CDR3 totals 14 residues. CDR1 is SNHLY and CDR2 is FYNNEI in the germline V gene. CDR3 protein: CASSQDRTYTEAFF. CDR3 bases: TGTGCCAGCAGCCAGGACAGAACCTACACTGAAGCTTTCTTT.